This T cell receptor (beta chain) derives from a study of blood T cells in healthy people across ages. Then a second PCR, running about 6 to 12 cycles, was carried out with a sample-barcoded 5' primer and a J-beta primer mix. All cDNA molecules were each tagged by a template-switch adaptor with 12 random nucleotides. There were at least 2.5 million CDR3-containing paired-end reads obtained from each sample. TCRdb passed the 5' RACE reads through MiXCR, listing each CDR3 protein once. The table has around 800,000 distinct CDR3 sequences, 46% seen once. This clonotype has just a few counts. The antigen remains unidentified. Overall study findings and caveats: The authors considered diversity estimates from one million T cells to be underestimates.

Drawn from each donor were around 9.1 milliliters of peripheral blood. Between the trimmed V and J ends, which lost 1 base and 0 bases, there was a span of 15 bases. This CDR3 is 17 amino acids long. Per the germline V gene, CDR1 is SGHTA and CDR2 is FQGNSA. The origin of this receptor is an older man in good health. The chain is built from TRBV7-2 and TRBJ1-1; tentatively, D is TRBD1 (5 bases). Sequencing input: blood. The CDR3 region has the DNA TGTGCCAGCAGCTTAGGAGGGAGGGGCGTGATGAACACTGAAGCTTTCTTT. This gives the protein CASSLGGRGVMNTEAFF.